This TCR beta chain was found in a study of CD8 T cells in ankylosing spondylitis. The V and J ends lost 6 bases and 7 bases respectively, with 12 bases between them. Germline loops: CDR1 MNHEY, CDR2 SVGAGI. The CDR3 sequence is 12 residues long. As regards this clonotype: Its antigen is unidentified.

Study-wide points: Peripheral blood held disease-linked clones only at relatively low frequency, and these were CD8+. Existing reports had already noted some motif variants in reactive arthritis synovial fluid and blood. One TCR beta motif, made up of roughly 8 highly homologous variants, appeared characteristic of ankylosing spondylitis blood.

TCRdb re-called the 5' RACE reads with MiXCR, one entry per CDR3 protein. This sample has about 450,000 distinct CDR3 sequences, with approximately 26% found just once. The J gene is TRBJ2-5, the V gene TRBV6-5, with a tentative D call TRBD2 (5 bases). The source of this sequence is a male donor with ankylosing spondylitis. The specimen sequenced was blood, either unsorted or a sorted T cell fraction (not recorded which). The CDR3 coding sequence is TGTGCCAGCAGCCTTGGACGGGGGACCCAGTACTTC. This gives the protein CASSLGRGTQYF.